This T cell receptor beta chain was recorded in a study of T cell responses to AZD1222 COVID-19 vaccine (dated by TCRdb to 2020 to 2023). Describing the broader study: AZD1222 recipients given second doses at about 4 weeks or at about 12 weeks were pooled, since spike-specific TCR depth and breadth were not found to differ between the two schedules. Enrollment into the trials was organized by age into subgroups of 18-55, 56-69 and 70-plus years, and those subgroups contained roughly 150, 30 and 60 TCR-sequenced participants, respectively. A total of 233 trial participants underwent TCR sequencing, of whom about 200 had received two doses of AZD1222 and approximately 26 had received two doses of the MenACWY control vaccine. The investigation overall reported the following: Spike-specific TCR breadth and depth rose significantly after two AZD1222 doses compared with day 0 and with MenACWY recipients. Most participants were white British and females outnumbered males, and the authors suggested that clonal diversity may have been underestimated. Conclusions about previously exposed vaccinees are limited, since just five or six AZD1222 recipients were seropositive for SARS-CoV-2 at baseline. No day 14 peak-response samples were available, so repertoires were characterized only after the peak T cell response. The 56-69-year group was small, and its depth increase did not reach significance, likely because of low power. The whole spike protein was spanned by vaccine-associated CD4 TCRs, and dominant responses were seen in regions 160-218 and 743-854. Epitopes outside the regions mutated in the B.1.351 and B.1.1.7 variants were reportedly recognized by nearly half of the unique spike-specific TCRs.

The CDR3 has 14 amino acids, counting the end cysteine and phenylalanine. Only CDR3 DNA is held: 42 bases, read in frame from base 1. V and J lose 7 bases and 4 bases, and a span of 14 bases separates them. The germline V gene (reference sequence) provides CDR1 LNHDA and CDR2 SQIVND. The table lists this clone with a count of one. The clone's antigen remains unknown. Base qualities were left out, and no much larger clone turns up one base away. The CDR3 regions of human TCRbeta chains were analyzed by immunosequencing. The published analysis was carried out like this. Repertoire TCRs were matched against a reference library of SARS-CoV-2-specific TCRs generated with the MIRA antigen-specificity platform. Breadth was defined as the fraction of unique TCRs that were SARS-CoV-2-associated. Depth was defined as the fraction of total T cells that were SARS-CoV-2-associated. Using the MIRA data, every spike-specific TCR was mapped to the spike region that the TCR reacted to and assigned to either a CD4 or a CD8 class. Log10-transformed breadth and depth values were compared by one-way ANOVA with Sidak's multiple comparisons tests. The table comes from immuneACCESS by way of TCRdb, which keeps in-frame sequences with V and J called. Part of the clones is missing from these tables; in studies checked, under half for an unresolved V gene and the rest for unknown reasons. V, J and clone size are those of that table, while D and trimming were read from the DNA. The sample contains roughly 180,000 clones, approximately 86% of them found a single time. Of the sample, approximately 0.49% is held by the ten largest clones.

The time point label for this specimen denotes: baseline before first vaccination. Samples from vaccinated people were obtained from the UK trials COV001 and COV002, which included a single-blind randomized controlled phase 2/3 trial of AZD1222 (ChAdOx1 nCoV-19) in healthy adults. Trial participant PBMC samples were collected at day 0 and day 28 after the second dose for TCRbeta chain sequencing. This receptor chain uses TRBV19 and TRBJ2-1; the best D guess is TRBD2, with 6 bases matching. The clonotype was recovered from an adult in good health. Specimen: peripheral blood, collected on day 0 of AZD1222 vaccination. CDR3 sequence: CASTAGIGYNEQFF. The DNA sequence is as follows: TGTGCCAGTACCGCGGGGATAGGATACAATGAGCAGTTCTTC.